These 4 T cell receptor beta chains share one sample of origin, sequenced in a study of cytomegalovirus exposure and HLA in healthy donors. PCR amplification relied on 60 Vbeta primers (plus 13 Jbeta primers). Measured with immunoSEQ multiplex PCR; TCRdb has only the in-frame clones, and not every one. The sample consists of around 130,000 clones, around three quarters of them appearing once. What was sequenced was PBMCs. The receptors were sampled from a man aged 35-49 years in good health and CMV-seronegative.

The CDR3 is CASSIDRSSYEQYF. CDR3 coding DNA: TGTGCCAGTAGTATAGATCGAAGCTCCTACGAGCAGTACTTC. The rearrangement uses TRBV19 and TRBJ2-5; the D is unclear. Near its end, the DNA agrees better with TRBJ2-7, so the J call may be wrong. The CDR3 runs to 14 residues. Per germline, CDR1 LNHDA and CDR2 SQIVND (reference sequence).

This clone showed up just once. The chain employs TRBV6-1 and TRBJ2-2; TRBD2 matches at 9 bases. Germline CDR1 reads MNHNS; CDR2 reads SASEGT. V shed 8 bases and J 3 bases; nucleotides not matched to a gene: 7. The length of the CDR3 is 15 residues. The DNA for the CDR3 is TGTGCCAGCCCATTAGCGGGAGCGGACACCGGGGAGCTGTTTTTT. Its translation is CASPLAGADTGELFF.

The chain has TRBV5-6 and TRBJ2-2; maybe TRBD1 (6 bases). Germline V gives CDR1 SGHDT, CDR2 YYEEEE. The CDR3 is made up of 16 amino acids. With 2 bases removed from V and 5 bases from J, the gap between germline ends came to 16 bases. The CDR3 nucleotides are TGTGCCAGCAGCTTTAGCAGGGGCCAGCGGACCGGGGAGCTGTTTTTT. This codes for CASSFSRGQRTGELFF.

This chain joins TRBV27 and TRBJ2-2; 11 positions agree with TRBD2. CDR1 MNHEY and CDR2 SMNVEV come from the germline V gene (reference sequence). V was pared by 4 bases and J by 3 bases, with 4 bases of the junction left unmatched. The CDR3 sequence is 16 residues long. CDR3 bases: TGTGCCAGCAGTTCCATAGCGGGAGGGTACACCGGGGAGCTGTTTTTT. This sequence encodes CASSSIAGGYTGELFF.